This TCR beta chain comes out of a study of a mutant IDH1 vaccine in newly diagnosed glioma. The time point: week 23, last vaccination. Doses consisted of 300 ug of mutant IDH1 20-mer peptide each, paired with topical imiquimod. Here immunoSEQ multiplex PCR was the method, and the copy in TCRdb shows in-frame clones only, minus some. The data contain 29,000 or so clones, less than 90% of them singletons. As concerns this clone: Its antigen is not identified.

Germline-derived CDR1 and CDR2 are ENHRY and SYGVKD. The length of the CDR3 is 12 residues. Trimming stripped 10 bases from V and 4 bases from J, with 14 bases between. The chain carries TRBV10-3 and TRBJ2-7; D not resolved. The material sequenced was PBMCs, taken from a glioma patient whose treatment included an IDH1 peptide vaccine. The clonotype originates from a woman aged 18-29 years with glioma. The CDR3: CATTERPYEQYF. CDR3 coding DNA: TGTGCCACAACAGAGAGACCTTACGAGCAGTACTTC.